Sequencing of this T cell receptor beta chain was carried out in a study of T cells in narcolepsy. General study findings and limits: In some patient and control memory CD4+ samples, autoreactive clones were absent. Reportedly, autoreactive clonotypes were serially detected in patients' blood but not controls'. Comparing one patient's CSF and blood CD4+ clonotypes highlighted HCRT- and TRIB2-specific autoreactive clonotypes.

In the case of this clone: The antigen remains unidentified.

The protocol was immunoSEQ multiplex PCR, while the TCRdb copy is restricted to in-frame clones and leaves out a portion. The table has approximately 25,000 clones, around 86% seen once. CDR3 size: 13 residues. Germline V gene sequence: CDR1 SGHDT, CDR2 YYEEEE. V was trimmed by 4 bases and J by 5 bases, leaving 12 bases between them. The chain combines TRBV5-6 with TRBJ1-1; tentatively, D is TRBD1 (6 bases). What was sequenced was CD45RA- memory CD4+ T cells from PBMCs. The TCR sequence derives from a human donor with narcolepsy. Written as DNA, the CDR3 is TGTGCCAGCAGCCGGAGGGGGAGGACTGAAGCTTTCTTT. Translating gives CASSRRGRTEAFF.